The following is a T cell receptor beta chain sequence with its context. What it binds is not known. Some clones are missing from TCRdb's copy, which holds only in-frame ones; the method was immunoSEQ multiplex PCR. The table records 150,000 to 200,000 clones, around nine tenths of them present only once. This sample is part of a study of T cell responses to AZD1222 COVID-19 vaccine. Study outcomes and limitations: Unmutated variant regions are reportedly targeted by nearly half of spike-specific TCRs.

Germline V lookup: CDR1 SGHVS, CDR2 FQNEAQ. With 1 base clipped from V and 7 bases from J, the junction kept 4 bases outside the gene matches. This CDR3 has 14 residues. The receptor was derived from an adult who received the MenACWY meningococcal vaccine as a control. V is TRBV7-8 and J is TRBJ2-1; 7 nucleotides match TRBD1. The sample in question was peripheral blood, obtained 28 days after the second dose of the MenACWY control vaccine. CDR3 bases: TGTGCCAGCAGCTTAGTACAGGGGTGGAATGAGCAGTTCTTC. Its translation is CASSLVQGWNEQFF.